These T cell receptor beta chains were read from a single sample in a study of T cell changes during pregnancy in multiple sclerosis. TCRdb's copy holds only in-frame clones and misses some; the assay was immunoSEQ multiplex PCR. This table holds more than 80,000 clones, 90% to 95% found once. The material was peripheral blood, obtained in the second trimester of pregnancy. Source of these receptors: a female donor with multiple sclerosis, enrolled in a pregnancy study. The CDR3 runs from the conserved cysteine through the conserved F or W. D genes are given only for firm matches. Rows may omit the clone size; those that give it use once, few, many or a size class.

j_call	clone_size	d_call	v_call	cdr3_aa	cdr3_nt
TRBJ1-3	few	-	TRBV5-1	CASSNGASGNTIYF	TGCGCCAGCAGCAACGGTGCTTCTGGAAACACCATATATTTT
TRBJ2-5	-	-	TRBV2	CASTRDWETQYF	TGTGCCAGCACCCGGGACTGGGAGACCCAGTACTTC
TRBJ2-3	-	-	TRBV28	CASSFRRTSVDF	TGTGCCAGCAGTTTTCGGAGAACCTCAGTGGATTTT
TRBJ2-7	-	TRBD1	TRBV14	CASSLTYDRDRPYEQYF	TGTGCCAGCAGCCTCACATACGACCGGGACAGGCCCTACGAGCAGTACTTC
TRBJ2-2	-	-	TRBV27	CASTPSQTAGNTGELFF	TGTGCCAGCACCCCTTCGCAAACGGCGGGGAACACCGGGGAGCTGTTTTTT
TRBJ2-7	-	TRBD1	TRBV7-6	CASSLGDRGMGEQYF	TGTGCCAGCAGCTTAGGGGACAGGGGGATGGGGGAGCAGTACTTC
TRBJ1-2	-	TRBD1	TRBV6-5	CASSTTGNYGYTF	TGTGCCAGCAGCACGACAGGGAACTATGGCTACACCTTC
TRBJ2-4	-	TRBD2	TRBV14	CASSPGGTSLPKNIQYF	TGTGCCAGCAGCCCGGGGGGAACTAGCTTGCCAAAAAACATTCAGTACTTC
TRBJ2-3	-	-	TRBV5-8	CASSLGGAQVTDTQYF	TGTGCCAGCAGCTTGGGTGGGGCACAGGTAACAGATACGCAGTATTTT
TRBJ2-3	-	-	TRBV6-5	CASKEGIHTDTQYF	TGTGCCAGCAAAGAGGGAATCCACACAGATACGCAGTATTTT
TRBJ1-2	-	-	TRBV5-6	CASSLARWTGNRFYTF	TGTGCCAGCAGCTTGGCCCGCTGGACCGGGAACCGGTTCTACACCTTC
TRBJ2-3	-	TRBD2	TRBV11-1	CASSLGGLASTDTQYF	TGTGCCAGCAGCTTAGGAGGACTAGCGAGCACAGATACGCAGTATTTT
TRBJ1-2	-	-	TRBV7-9	CASSFTAINEQGNPHGYTF	TGTGCCAGCAGCTTTACGGCAATTAATGAGCAGGGGAACCCCCATGGCTACACCTTC
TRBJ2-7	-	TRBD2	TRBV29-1	CSVEGLVKAPYEQYF	TGCAGCGTTGAGGGACTAGTTAAGGCTCCCTACGAGCAGTACTTC
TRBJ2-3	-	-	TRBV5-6	CASSPGWGRSTDTQYF	TGTGCCAGCAGCCCTGGGTGGGGGCGTAGCACAGATACGCAGTATTTT
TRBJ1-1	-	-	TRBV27	CASSYLGGEAFF	TGTGCCAGCAGTTACTTGGGAGGTGAGGCTTTCTTT
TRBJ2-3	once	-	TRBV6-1	CASSEIRGATDTQYF	TGTGCCAGCAGCGAGATTCGGGGGGCCACAGATACGCAGTATTTT
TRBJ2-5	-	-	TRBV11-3	CASSLGYGQETQYF	TGTGCCAGCAGCTTAGGCTACGGTCAAGAGACCCAGTACTTC
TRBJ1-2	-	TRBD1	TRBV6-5	CASRRGTGHGYTF	TGTGCCAGCAGACGAGGGACAGGACACGGCTACACCTTC
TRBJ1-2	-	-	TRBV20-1	CSAPQAYGYTF	TGCAGTGCTCCACAGGCCTATGGCTACACCTTC
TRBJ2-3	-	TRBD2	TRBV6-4	CASSDTSGRADTQYF	TGTGCCAGCAGTGACACTAGCGGGAGGGCAGATACGCAGTATTTT
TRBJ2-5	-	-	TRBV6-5	CASRGGGWETQYF	TGTGCCAGCAGAGGGGGAGGGTGGGAGACCCAGTACTTC
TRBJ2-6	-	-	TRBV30	CAWSPTFTSGANVLTF	TGTGCCTGGAGTCCTACCTTCACCTCTGGGGCCAACGTCCTGACTTTC
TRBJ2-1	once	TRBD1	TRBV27	CASSGTGGGRYNEQFF	TGTGCCAGCAGTGGGACAGGGGGCGGCCGATACAATGAGCAGTTCTTC
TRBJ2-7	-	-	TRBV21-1	CASSKGGQENYEQYF	TGTGCCAGCAGCAAAGGCGGACAGGAGAACTACGAGCAGTACTTC
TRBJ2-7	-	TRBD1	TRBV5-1	CASSLGQGLNPYF	TGCGCCAGCAGCTTGGGACAGGGATTGAATCCGTACTTC
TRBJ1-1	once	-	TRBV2	CASPAGRGDTEAFF	TGTGCCAGCCCAGCGGGTAGAGGTGACACTGAAGCTTTCTTT
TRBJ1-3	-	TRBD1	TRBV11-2	CASSFRGSAGNTIYF	TGTGCCAGCAGCTTCAGGGGGTCGGCTGGAAACACCATATATTTT
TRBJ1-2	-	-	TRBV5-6	CASSLLGGRMIYGYTF	TGTGCCAGCAGCCTCCTGGGGGGGCGTATGATCTATGGCTACACCTTC
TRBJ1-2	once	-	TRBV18	CASSRLGPGDGYTF	TGTGCCAGCTCTCGCCTTGGGCCGGGGGATGGCTACACCTTC
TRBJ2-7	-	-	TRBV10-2	CASSESAGARVSYEQYF	TGCGCCAGCAGTGAGTCGGCAGGGGCTCGGGTCTCCTACGAGCAGTACTTC
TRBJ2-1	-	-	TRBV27	CASSYYGGEQFF	TGTGCCAGCAGTTATTACGGTGGTGAGCAGTTCTTC
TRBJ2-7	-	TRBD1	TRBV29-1	CSVSDRDEQYF	TGCAGCGTTTCGGACAGGGACGAGCAGTACTTC
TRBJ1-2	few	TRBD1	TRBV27	CASSPVPGQESYGYTF	TGTGCCAGCAGTCCCGTCCCGGGACAGGAGAGCTATGGCTACACCTTC